This TCR beta chain emerged from a study of response to subunit inactivated influenza vaccine. General observations from the study: Few additional T cells are recruited per seasonal influenza vaccination, authors suggested.

After removal of 1 base from V and 0 bases from J, the junction contained 10 bases not matched to a gene. The germline V gene encodes CDR1 SGHTA and CDR2 FQGTGA. This CDR3 contains 19 residues. This clonotype was counted between two and nine times. The antigen remains undetermined. TCRdb called the RT-PCR reads again in MiXCR, with one record for every CDR3 protein. The sample contains 530,000 or so distinct CDR3 sequences, about 14% of which appear only once. The rearrangement uses TRBV7-3 and TRBJ2-3; 10 bases map to TRBD1. Sequenced here: PBMCs from blood, sampled 11 to 12 days after vaccination. This TCR came from a man aged 50 to 59 who received an inactivated influenza vaccine. The CDR3 coding sequence is TGTGCCAGCAGCTTAATAGGCTCGACAGGGGGCTATAGCACAGATACGCAGTATTTT. Translating it yields CASSLIGSTGGYSTDTQYF.